One and the same sample provided the 32 T cell receptor beta chains below, sequenced in a study of T cells after yellow fever vaccination. Each CDR3 protein is one row after TCRdb ran MiXCR on the 5' RACE reads. The sample comprises around 310,000 distinct CDR3 sequences, approximately 3.9% of which are singletons, and 23% rests with the top ten. Sequences were derived from PBMCs, sampled on the day of the yellow fever booster vaccination. The source of these receptors is a man between 18 and 35 years old who received the YFV17D yellow fever vaccine.

This chain connects TRBV7-9 to TRBJ2-6, with a tentative D call TRBD2 (6 bases). V shed 5 bases and J shed 2 bases, with 16 bases lying between them. Germline V gives CDR1 SEHNR, CDR2 FQNEAQ (reference sequence). CDR3 size: 17 residues. The CDR3 is CASSPPWRAAGANVLTF. DNA for the CDR3: TGTGCCAGCAGCCCTCCGTGGAGGGCGGCTGGGGCCAACGTCCTGACTTTC.

J is TRBJ2-5 and V is TRBV5-4; no clear D gene. The CDR3 contains 14 residues. CDR1 SGHNT and CDR2 YYREEE come from the germline V gene (reference sequence). Trimming took off 0 bases at V and 1 base at J, with 7 bases between the two ends. CDR3 sequence reads: CASSLGQLQETQYF. The CDR3 DNA is TGTGCCAGCAGCTTGGGGCAGCTCCAAGAGACCCAGTACTTC.

The gene calls are TRBV6-5 and TRBJ1-6; a possible D gene is TRBD1 (5 bases). Trimming shortened V by 1 base and J by 7 bases, and 11 bases separated the two germline ends. This CDR3 comprises 15 residues. From germline, CDR1 is MNHEY and CDR2 SVGAGI. In DNA, the CDR3 is TGTGCCAGCAGTTACTACGGGGCAGAAAATTCACCCCTCCACTTT. Protein: CASSYYGAENSPLHF.

This clonotype was seen a handful of times. The chain has TRBV18 and TRBJ2-3; 7 bases line up with TRBD2. V shed 3 bases, J shed 0 bases, and the junction held 9 bases outside the gene matches. The CDR3 contains 17 residues. Per the germline V gene, CDR1 is KGHSH and CDR2 is LQKENI. CDR3 nucleotide sequence: TGTGCCAGCTCACCCCCTTTAGCGGGCACTAGCACAGATACGCAGTATTTT. It codes for CASSPPLAGTSTDTQYF.

This chain links TRBV7-2 with TRBJ2-5; TRBD2 agrees at 9 bases. After removal of 1 base from V and 1 base from J, the junction contained 1 base not matched to a gene. Germline loops: CDR1 SGHTA, CDR2 FQGNSA. This CDR3 has 15 residues. The chain's CDR3 is CASSLGAGGQETQYF. The CDR3 region has the DNA TGTGCCAGCAGCTTAGGAGCGGGGGGCCAAGAGACCCAGTACTTC.

The rearrangement links TRBV13 to TRBJ2-7; TRBD2 matches 8 bases. V lost 0 bases and J lost 6; bases outside the gene matches: 13. Germline lookup yields CDR1 PRHDT and CDR2 FYEKMQ (reference sequence). This CDR3 is 17 amino acids long. This CDR3 is CASSLGLGGPAGAEQYF. In DNA form, the CDR3 reads TGTGCCAGCAGCTTAGGCCTCGGGGGGCCAGCGGGGGCCGAGCAGTACTTC.

This clonotype was counted between two and nine times. The rearrangement joins TRBV12-3 or TRBV12-4 to TRBJ1-2, with D possibly TRBD1 on 6 matching bases. CDR3 length: 14 residues. The V end was cut by 7 bases, the J end by 0 bases, with 12 bases between. The CDR3 region has the DNA TGTGCCAGCAACATTAGGGGGGCTAACTATGGCTACACCTTC. This encodes CASNIRGANYGYTF.

The rearrangement joins TRBV12-3 or TRBV12-4 to TRBJ1-5; maybe TRBD1 (5 bases). The CDR3 spans 14 residues. Deletions cut 3 bases from V and 7 bases from J, with 13 bases between. CDR3 protein: CASSLGRVRQPQHF. The CDR3 DNA reads TGTGCCAGCAGTTTGGGCAGGGTTAGACAGCCCCAGCATTTT.

This rearrangement joins TRBV15 to TRBJ1-5; no firm D call. Trimming shortened V by 0 bases and J by 6 bases, and 12 bases separated the two germline ends. This CDR3 region has 15 residues. The V gene's germline CDR1 is LNHNV and CDR2 YYDKDF (reference sequence). CDR3 nucleotide sequence: TGTGCCACCAGCAGAGATAGGCTGGGAGGTCAGCCCCAGCATTTT. Amino acids: CATSRDRLGGQPQHF.

This clonotype was recorded a few times. This chain links TRBV10-3 with TRBJ2-5; TRBD1 agrees at 8 bases. CDR3 length: 14 residues. The V and J ends lost 6 bases and 1 base, in that order; junction bases with no gene match: 4. Germline assignment: CDR1 ENHRY and CDR2 SYGVKD. CDR3 residues: CAIRPGTGQETQYF. Here the CDR3 DNA reads TGTGCCATCAGGCCCGGGACAGGCCAAGAGACCCAGTACTTC.

This clonotype was counted only a few times. CDR3 bases: TGCAGTGCCACGTTCGCTGGGAATGGCGATGAGCAGTTCTTC. Translated: CSATFAGNGDEQFF. This chain uses TRBV20-1 with TRBJ2-1, with D unresolved. The CDR3 totals 14 residues. CDR1 DFQATT and CDR2 SNEGSKA come from the germline V gene (reference sequence). V lost 6 bases to trimming and J lost 8 bases, with 20 bases between them.

This clonotype was seen ten or more times. The V gene is TRBV7-2, the J gene TRBJ1-2, with unresolved D. Trimming took 1 base from V and 3 from J, leaving 12 bases between them. The CDR3 extends over 15 amino acids. Germline V gene sequence: CDR1 SGHTA, CDR2 FQGNSA. The CDR3 spells CASSLVAGPYYGYTF. The CDR3 region has the DNA TGTGCCAGCAGCTTAGTGGCCGGGCCGTACTATGGCTACACCTTC.

At least ten counts were recorded for this clonotype. The J gene is TRBJ2-5, the V gene TRBV12-3 or TRBV12-4, with D possibly being TRBD1 (6 bases). The V and J ends lost 4 bases and 4 bases respectively, with 7 bases between them. The CDR3 sequence is 12 residues long. CDR3 bases: TGTGCCAGCAGTTCAGGGGCAGAGACCCAGTACTTC. This encodes CASSSGAETQYF.

The chain carries TRBV19 and TRBJ1-1; the D gene is possibly TRBD1 (5 bases). The CDR3 runs 16 residues. V was cut by 6 bases and J by 4 bases, with 21 bases left in between. From germline, CDR1 is LNHDA and CDR2 SQIVND (reference sequence). The CDR3: CASSYTWAGLSTEAFF. The CDR3 DNA reads TGTGCCAGTAGCTATACGTGGGCAGGGCTCAGCACTGAAGCTTTCTTT.

The table lists this clonotype with many counts. This chain joins TRBV4-1 and TRBJ2-7; D uncertain. The germline V and J ends were trimmed by 4 bases and 2 bases, with 9 bases remaining between them. Germline V CDR1 and CDR2: MGHRA, YSYEKL. This CDR3 spans 13 amino acids. The CDR3 loop is CASSPVVAYEQYV. CDR3 bases: TGCGCCAGCAGCCCGGTTGTCGCCTACGAGCAGTACGTC.

This clonotype was seen only a few times. This chain uses TRBV20-1 with TRBJ1-1; unclear D gene. In germline, CDR1 is DFQATT, CDR2 SNEGSKA (reference sequence). This CDR3 contains 13 residues. The V end lost 3 bases, the J end lost 0 bases, and 8 bases lay between the germline ends. This CDR3 reads CSARLVMNTEAFF. The CDR3 DNA follows: TGCAGTGCTAGGCTGGTCATGAACACTGAAGCTTTCTTT.

In this sample, this clonotype turned up once. This chain connects TRBV6-2 or TRBV6-3 to TRBJ1-2; no clear D. The germline V and J ends were trimmed by 0 bases and 8 bases, with 4 bases remaining between them. Germline CDR1 MNHEY, CDR2 SVGEGT. CDR3 size: 11 residues. The DNA for the CDR3 is TGTGCCAGCAGTTACTCAGCGGGCTACACCTTC. Protein sequence: CASSYSAGYTF.

This clonotype was recorded a few times. The chain couples TRBV5-4 to TRBJ2-3; 13 nucleotides line up with TRBD2. After removal of 4 bases from V and 8 bases from J, the junction contained 10 bases not matched to a gene. Germline CDR1 SGHNT, CDR2 YYREEE (reference sequence). The CDR3 is 16 residues long. The CDR3 spells CASSQLAGGRAGTQYF. The CDR3, as DNA: TGTGCCAGCAGCCAACTAGCGGGGGGGCGGGCCGGTACGCAGTATTTT. Together with reference TRBV5-4 and TRBJ2-3, the CDR3 gives the full variable domain: ETGVTQSPTHLIKTRGQQVTLRCSSQSGHNTVSWYQQALGQGPQFIFQYYREEENGRGNFPPRFSGLQFPNYSSELNVNALELDDSALYLCASSQLAGGRAGTQYFGPGTRLTVL.

The genes are TRBV3-1 and TRBJ2-1, with D perhaps matching TRBD1 or TRBD2 (5 bases each). V was cut by 2 bases and J by 15 bases, with 17 bases left in between. The CDR3 has 13 amino acids. The V gene's germline CDR1 is LGHDT and CDR2 YNNKEL (reference sequence). In DNA, the CDR3 is TGTGCCAGCAGCCAACGCCCCGGGACCACTAGGTTCTTC. It encodes CASSQRPGTTRFF.

This clonotype has ten or more counts. The gene calls are TRBV4-3 and TRBJ2-7; a possible D gene is TRBD1 (6 bases). Deletions cut 3 bases from V and 3 bases from J, with 12 bases between. Germline CDR1 is LGHNA and CDR2 is YSLEER. The CDR3 has 14 amino acids. Written as DNA, the CDR3 is TGCGCCAGCAGCCAGTCCAGGGGTAACTACGAGCAGTACTTC. Protein: CASSQSRGNYEQYF.

This clonotype has ten or more counts. The chain combines TRBV10-3 with TRBJ2-2; tentatively, D is TRBD1 (5 bases). The length of the CDR3 is 14 residues. V was pared by 8 bases and J by 0 bases, with 10 bases between. From germline, CDR1 is ENHRY and CDR2 SYGVKD. The CDR3 DNA sequence: TGTGCCATCCATCCAGGGTCGAACACCGGGGAGCTGTTTTTT. This sequence encodes CAIHPGSNTGELFF.

This clonotype was seen more than once but under ten times. The rearrangement joins TRBV28 to TRBJ2-1; a weak D match, TRBD1 (6 bases). V was pared by 6 bases and J by 4 bases, with 16 bases between. CDR3 length equals 15 residues. Germline V lookup: CDR1 MDHEN, CDR2 SYDVKM. CDR3 sequence reads: CASSQQGIVYNEQFF. Here the CDR3 DNA reads TGTGCCAGCAGCCAACAGGGAATAGTATACAATGAGCAGTTCTTC.

This clonotype was recorded at least ten times. CDR3 residues: CASSVGADYGYTF. Here the CDR3 DNA reads TGTGCCAGCAGCGTAGGTGCGGATTATGGCTACACCTTC. The chain uses TRBV9 and TRBJ1-2; D is unclear. CDR1 is SGDLS and CDR2 is YYNGEE in the germline V gene. V was shortened by 0 bases and J by 5 bases, with 8 bases between the two germline ends. This CDR3 region has 13 residues. The entire variable domain, with the rest obtained from reference TRBV9 and TRBJ1-2, is as follows: DSGVTQTPKHLITATGQRVTLRCSPRSGDLSVYWYQQSLDQGLQFLIQYYNGEERAKGNILERFSAQQFPDLHSELNLSSLELGDSALYFCASSVGADYGYTFGSGTRLTVV.

At least ten counts were recorded for this clonotype. The J gene is TRBJ2-1, the V gene TRBV7-9; the match to TRBD1 covers 8 bases. CDR1 SEHNR and CDR2 FQNEAQ come from the germline V gene (reference sequence). This CDR3 region has 13 residues. The V gene end was trimmed by 5 bases and the J gene end by 9 bases; junction bases not matched to a gene: 6. The CDR3 loop is CASSADREPEQFF. The CDR3 DNA is TGTGCCAGCAGCGCGGACAGGGAACCTGAGCAGTTCTTC.

This clonotype was detected many times. This chain links TRBV5-1 with TRBJ2-1, with a tentative D call TRBD2 (5 bases). There are 15 residues in the CDR3. V lost 6 bases and J lost 8, with 21 bases in between. Germline lookup yields CDR1 SGHRS and CDR2 YFSETQ. CDR3 amino acids: CASTGVGLEEDEQFF. The CDR3 DNA sequence: TGCGCCAGCACCGGGGTGGGGTTGGAGGAGGATGAGCAGTTCTTC.

This clonotype was seen a few times. This chain joins TRBV27 and TRBJ1-6, with D perhaps TRBD1 (5 bases). The CDR3 length is 12 residues. From germline, CDR1 is MNHEY and CDR2 SMNVEV (reference sequence). Trimming shortened V by 9 bases and J by 9 bases, and 12 bases separated the two germline ends. In nucleotides, the CDR3 is TGTGCCAGTGGGACCCCGGGTTCACCCCTCCACTTT. This translates into CASGTPGSPLHF.

This rearrangement joins TRBV7-3 to TRBJ1-2; TRBD1 might be the D (5 bases). Trimming removed 1 base from V and 6 bases from J, with 18 bases in between. The CDR3 loop spans 16 amino acids. Germline values: CDR1 SGHTA, CDR2 FQGTGA. CDR3 sequence: CASSLKPAGWEDGYTF. The CDR3 DNA follows: TGTGCCAGCAGCTTAAAACCGGCAGGGTGGGAGGATGGCTACACCTTC.

This clonotype was found many times. This chain links TRBV3-1 with TRBJ2-3; 8 bases fit TRBD2. V dropped 4 bases and J dropped 1; count of bases not matched to a gene: 7. This CDR3 is 16 amino acids long. Germline V CDR1 and CDR2: LGHDT, YNNKEL (reference sequence). The CDR3, as DNA: TGTGCCAGCAGCCCGGCCCGGGGGGGGGGCACAGATACGCAGTATTTT. Its translation is CASSPARGGGTDTQYF.

This clonotype occurred many times. The chain employs TRBV15 and TRBJ2-1, with 11 bases aligning to TRBD2. This CDR3 contains 19 residues. V shed 0 bases, J shed 5 bases, and the junction held 12 bases outside the gene matches. Germline V gives CDR1 LNHNV, CDR2 YYDKDF (reference sequence). Here the CDR3 DNA reads TGTGCCACCAGCAGAGACCGCGCCTCGGGACTAGCGGTGAACAATGAGCAGTTCTTC. It is translated as CATSRDRASGLAVNNEQFF. Full variable domain (remainder filled in from reference TRBV15 and TRBJ2-1): DAMVIQNPRYQVTQFGKPVTLSCSQTLNHNVMYWYQQKSSQAPKLLFHYYDKDFNNEADTPDNFQSRRPNTSFCFLDIRSPGLGDTAMYLCATSRDRASGLAVNNEQFFGPGTRLTVL.

This clonotype turned up a few times. CDR3: CASSTHRGEQYV. CDR3 in DNA: TGTGCCAGCAGCACACATCGGGGCGAGCAGTACGTC. The chain employs TRBV7-2 and TRBJ2-7; D is perhaps TRBD2 (5 bases). Germline V gene data show CDR1 as SGHTA and CDR2 as FQGNSA. The length of the CDR3 is 12 residues. Trimming cost V 5 bases and J 6 bases, with 11 bases left between them.

The chain has TRBV7-9 and TRBJ2-5; 13 bases match TRBD2. V lost 5 bases to trimming and J lost 4 bases; unmatched junction nucleotides: 7. This CDR3 comprises 16 residues. Germline loops: CDR1 SEHNR, CDR2 FQNEAQ (reference sequence). Written as DNA, the CDR3 is TGTGCCAGCAGCCACCGGACTAGCGGGGGCCCAGAGACCCAGTACTTC. This codes for CASSHRTSGGPETQYF.

The gene calls are TRBV12-3 or TRBV12-4 and TRBJ1-1; no firm D call. This CDR3 is 15 amino acids long. V was shortened by 0 bases and J by 2 bases, with 10 bases between the two germline ends. The CDR3 sequence is CASSLALSGNTEAFF. CDR3 nucleotide sequence: TGTGCCAGCAGTTTAGCGCTAAGTGGCAACACTGAAGCTTTCTTT.